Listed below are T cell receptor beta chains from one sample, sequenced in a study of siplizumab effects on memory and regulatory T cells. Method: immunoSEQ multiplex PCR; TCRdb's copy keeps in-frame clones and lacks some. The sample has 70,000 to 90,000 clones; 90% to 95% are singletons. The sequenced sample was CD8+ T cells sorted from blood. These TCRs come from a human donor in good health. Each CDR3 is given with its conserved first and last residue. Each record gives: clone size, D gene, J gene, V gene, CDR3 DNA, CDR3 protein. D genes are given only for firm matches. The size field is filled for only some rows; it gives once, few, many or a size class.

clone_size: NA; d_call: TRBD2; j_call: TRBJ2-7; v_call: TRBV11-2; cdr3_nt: TGTGCCAGCAGTGTAGCGGGGTCCTACGAGCAGTACTTC; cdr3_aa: CASSVAGSYEQYF
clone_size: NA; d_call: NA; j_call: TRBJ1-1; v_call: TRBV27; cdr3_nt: TGTGCCAGCAGTGTACTCCAGGGGAGTGAAGCTTTCTTT; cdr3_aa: CASSVLQGSEAFF
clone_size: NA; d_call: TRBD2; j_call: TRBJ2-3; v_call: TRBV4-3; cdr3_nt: TGCGCCAGCAGCCAAACACTAGCGGGGGGGCCAACAGATACGCAGTATTTT; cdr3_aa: CASSQTLAGGPTDTQYF
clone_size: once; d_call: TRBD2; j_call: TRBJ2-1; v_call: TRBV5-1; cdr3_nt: TGCGCCAGCAGCTTGTTTACTAGCGGGGGGACCCACAATGAGCAGTTCTTC; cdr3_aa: CASSLFTSGGTHNEQFF
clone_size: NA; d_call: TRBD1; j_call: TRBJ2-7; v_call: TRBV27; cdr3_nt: TGTGCCAGCAGTCCTACGACAGGGGGCTACGAGCAGTACTTC; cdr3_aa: CASSPTTGGYEQYF
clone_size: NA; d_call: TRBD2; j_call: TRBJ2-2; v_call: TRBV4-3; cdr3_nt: TGCGCCAGCAGCCAAGATCCCCTAGCGGGGGGGCGGACCGGGGAGCTGTTTTTT; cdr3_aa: CASSQDPLAGGRTGELFF
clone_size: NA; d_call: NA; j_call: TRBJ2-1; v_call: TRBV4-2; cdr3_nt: TGTGCCAGCAGCTTCCCCTCCGACAATGAGCAGTTCTTC; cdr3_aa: CASSFPSDNEQFF
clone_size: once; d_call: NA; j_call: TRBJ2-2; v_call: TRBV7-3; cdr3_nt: TGTGCCAGCAGCCCCGACACCGGGGAGCTGTTTTTT; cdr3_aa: CASSPDTGELFF
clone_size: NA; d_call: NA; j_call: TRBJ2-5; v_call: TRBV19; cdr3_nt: TGTGCCAGTAGTCTAAGCCCAGGAGTCGAAGAGACCCAGTACTTC; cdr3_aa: CASSLSPGVEETQYF
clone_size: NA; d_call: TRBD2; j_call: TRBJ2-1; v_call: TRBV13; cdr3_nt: TGTGCCAGCAGTACAGGACTAGCGGGGGGCGGTGAGCAGTTCTTC; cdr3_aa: CASSTGLAGGGEQFF
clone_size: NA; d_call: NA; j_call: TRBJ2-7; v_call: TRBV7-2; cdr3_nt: TGTGCCAGCAGCTTTTCAGGAGGATCCTACGAGCAGTACTTC; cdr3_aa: CASSFSGGSYEQYF
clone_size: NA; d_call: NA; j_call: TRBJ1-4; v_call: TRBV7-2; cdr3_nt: TGTGCCAGCAGCTTAGCGGCACGGGCTAATGAAAAACTGTTTTTT; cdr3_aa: CASSLAARANEKLFF
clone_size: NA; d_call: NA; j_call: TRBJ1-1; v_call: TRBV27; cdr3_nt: TGTGCCAGCAGTTTTGGGTCGAACACTGAAGCTTTCTTT; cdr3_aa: CASSFGSNTEAFF
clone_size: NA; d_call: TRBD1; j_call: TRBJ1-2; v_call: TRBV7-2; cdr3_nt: TGTGCCAGCAGCTATCGACAGGGGCTAGATGGCTACACCTTC; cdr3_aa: CASSYRQGLDGYTF
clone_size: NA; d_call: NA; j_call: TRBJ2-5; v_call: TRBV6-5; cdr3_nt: TGTGCCAGCAGTTACCCAGAGACCCCGGAGACCCAGTACTTC; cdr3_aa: CASSYPETPETQYF
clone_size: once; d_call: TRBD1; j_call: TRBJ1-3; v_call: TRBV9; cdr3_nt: TGTGCCAGCAGCGAGACAGGGTCGGGAAACACCATATATTTT; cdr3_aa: CASSETGSGNTIYF
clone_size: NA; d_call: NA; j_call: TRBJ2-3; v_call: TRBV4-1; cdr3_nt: TGCGCCAGCAGCCCGCACCCTCTGGGCGGGTCTAGCACAGATACGCAGTATTTT; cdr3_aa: CASSPHPLGGSSTDTQYF
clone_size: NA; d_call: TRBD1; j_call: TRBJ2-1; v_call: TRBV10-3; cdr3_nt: TGTGCCAACCAGGGGGATTTGTACAATGAGCAGTTCTTC; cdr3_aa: CANQGDLYNEQFF
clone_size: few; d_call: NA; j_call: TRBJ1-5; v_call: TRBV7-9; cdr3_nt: TGTGCCAGCAGCTCAGGGTGGGGCAATCAGCCCCAGCATTTT; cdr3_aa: CASSSGWGNQPQHF
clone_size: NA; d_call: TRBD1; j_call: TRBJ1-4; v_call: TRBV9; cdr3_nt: TGTGCCAGCAGCCCTACCGGGACAGCAAATGAAAAACTGTTTTTT; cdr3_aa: CASSPTGTANEKLFF
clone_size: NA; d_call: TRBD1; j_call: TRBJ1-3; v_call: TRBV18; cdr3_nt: TGTGCCAGCTCACTCACTCGATTTCAGGGGGAAAACACCATATATTTT; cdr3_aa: CASSLTRFQGENTIYF
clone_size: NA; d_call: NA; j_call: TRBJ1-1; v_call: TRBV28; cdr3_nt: TGTGCCAGCAGTCCCGGACAGCCGGAAGCTTTCTTT; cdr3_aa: CASSPGQPEAFF
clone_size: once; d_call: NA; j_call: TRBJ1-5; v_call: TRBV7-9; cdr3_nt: TGTGCCAGCAGCTTAGGGACAGCCGAGGGTAGATGGAGACCCCAGCATTTT; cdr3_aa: CASSLGTAEGRWRPQHF
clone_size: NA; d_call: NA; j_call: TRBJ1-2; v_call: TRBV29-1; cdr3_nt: TGCAGCGTGCGGACAACAGGCCTTAGTTTAGGGGGCTACACCTTC; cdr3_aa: CSVRTTGLSLGGYTF
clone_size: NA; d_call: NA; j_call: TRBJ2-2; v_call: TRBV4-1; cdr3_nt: TGCGCCAGCAGCCAAGCCTCGGTCGGGGAGCTGTTTTTT; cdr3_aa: CASSQASVGELFF
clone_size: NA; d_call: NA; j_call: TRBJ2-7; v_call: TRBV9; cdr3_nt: TGTGCCAGCAGCCCAGAGCCAACATACGAGCAGTACTTC; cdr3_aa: CASSPEPTYEQYF
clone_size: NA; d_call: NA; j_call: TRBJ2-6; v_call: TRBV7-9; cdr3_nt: TGTGCCAGCAGCTCCGCTTCGGGCTCTGGGGCCAACGTCCTGACTTTC; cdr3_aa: CASSSASGSGANVLTF
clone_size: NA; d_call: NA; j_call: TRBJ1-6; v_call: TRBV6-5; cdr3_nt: TGTGCCAGCAGTTACTCGATGAATAATTCACCCCTCCACTTT; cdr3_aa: CASSYSMNNSPLHF
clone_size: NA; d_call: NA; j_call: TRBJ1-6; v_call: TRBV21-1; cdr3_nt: TGTGCCAGCAGCAAAGGAGGAGGAAGATATAATTCACCCCTCCACTTT; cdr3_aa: CASSKGGGRYNSPLHF
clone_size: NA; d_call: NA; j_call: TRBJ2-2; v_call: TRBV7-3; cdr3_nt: TGTGCCAGCAGCTTCAACGCAGGGGACACCGGGGAGCTGTTTTTT; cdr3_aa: CASSFNAGDTGELFF
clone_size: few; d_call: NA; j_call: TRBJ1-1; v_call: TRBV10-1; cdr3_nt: TGCGCCGGGCCCATCGGAAGAGAGACTGAAGCTTTCTTT; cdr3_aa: CAGPIGRETEAFF
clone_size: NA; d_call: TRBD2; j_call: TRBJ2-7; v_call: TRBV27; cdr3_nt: TGTGCCAGCAGTTTATTTCCTAGCGGGTACGAGCAGTACTTC; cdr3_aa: CASSLFPSGYEQYF
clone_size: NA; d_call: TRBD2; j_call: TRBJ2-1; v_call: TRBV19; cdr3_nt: TGTGCCAGTAGTATATCCAGCGGGGGAACAGGTGAGCAGTTCTTC; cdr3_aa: CASSISSGGTGEQFF
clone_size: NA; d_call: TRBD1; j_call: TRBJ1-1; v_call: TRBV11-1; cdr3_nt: TGTGCCAGCAGCTTAAACAGGGGGTGGACTGAAGCTTTCTTT; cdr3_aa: CASSLNRGWTEAFF
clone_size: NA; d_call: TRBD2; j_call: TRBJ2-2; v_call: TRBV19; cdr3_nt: TGTGCCAGTAGTACCGGGACTAGCGGGGTACGGGAGCTGTTTTTT; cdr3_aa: CASSTGTSGVRELFF
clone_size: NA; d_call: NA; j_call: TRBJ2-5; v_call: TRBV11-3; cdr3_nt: TGTGCCAGCAGCCGGAGGTCAGAGACCCAGTACTTC; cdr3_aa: CASSRRSETQYF
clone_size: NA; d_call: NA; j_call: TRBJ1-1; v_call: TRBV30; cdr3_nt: TGTGCCTGGTTCGAGGACAGCAAAGAAGCTTTCTTT; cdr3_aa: CAWFEDSKEAFF
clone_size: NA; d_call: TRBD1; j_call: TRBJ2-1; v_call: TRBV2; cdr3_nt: TGTGCCAGCATTTCCCGGCCGGGACAGGGGGCGGTATATGAGCAGTTCTTC; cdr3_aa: CASISRPGQGAVYEQFF
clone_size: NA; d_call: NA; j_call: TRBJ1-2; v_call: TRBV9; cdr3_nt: TGTGCCAGCAGCGTAGAAGAGGGGATGGCCTATGGCTACACCTTC; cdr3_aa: CASSVEEGMAYGYTF
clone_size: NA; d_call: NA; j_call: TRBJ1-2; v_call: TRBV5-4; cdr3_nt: TGTGCCAGCAGCTTGTACGGAGAGAACTATGGCTACACCTTC; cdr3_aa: CASSLYGENYGYTF
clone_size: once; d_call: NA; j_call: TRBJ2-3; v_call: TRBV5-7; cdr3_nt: TGTGCCAGCAGCTTGGGGGCAGGGGTTCTAGATACGCAGTATTTT; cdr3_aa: CASSLGAGVLDTQYF
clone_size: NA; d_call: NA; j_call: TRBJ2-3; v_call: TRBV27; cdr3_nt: TGTGCCAGCAGCCTGACCGGGACGCTCACAGATACGCAGTATTTT; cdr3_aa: CASSLTGTLTDTQYF
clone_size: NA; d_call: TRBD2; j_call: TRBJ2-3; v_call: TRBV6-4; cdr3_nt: TGTGCCAGCGGACTAGCGGGGAGTAATACAGATACGCAGTATTTT; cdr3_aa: CASGLAGSNTDTQYF
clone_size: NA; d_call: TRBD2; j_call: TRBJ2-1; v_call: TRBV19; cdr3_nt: TGTGCCAGTACCCACTACCTAGCGGGGACTTACAATGAGCAGTTCTTC; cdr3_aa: CASTHYLAGTYNEQFF
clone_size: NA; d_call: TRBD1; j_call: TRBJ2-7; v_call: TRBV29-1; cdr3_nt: TGCAGCGTTGATGGGGACAGAGCCTACGAGCAGTACTTC; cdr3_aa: CSVDGDRAYEQYF
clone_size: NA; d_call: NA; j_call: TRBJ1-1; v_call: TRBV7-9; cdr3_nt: TGTGCCAGCAGCGTTTCGAACACTGAAGCTTTCTTT; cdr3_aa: CASSVSNTEAFF
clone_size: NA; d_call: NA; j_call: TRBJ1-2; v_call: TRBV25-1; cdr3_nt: TGTGCCAGCACCGACGGGATGAACTATGGCTACACCTTC; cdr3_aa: CASTDGMNYGYTF
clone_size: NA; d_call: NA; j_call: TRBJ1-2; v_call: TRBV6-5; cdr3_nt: TGTGCCAGCCCCGGGGGCTACACCTTC; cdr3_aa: CASPGGYTF
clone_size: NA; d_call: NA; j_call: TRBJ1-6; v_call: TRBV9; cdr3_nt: TGTGCCAGCAGCACGACGGACGGCGCTGATTCACCCCTCCACTTT; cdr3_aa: CASSTTDGADSPLHF
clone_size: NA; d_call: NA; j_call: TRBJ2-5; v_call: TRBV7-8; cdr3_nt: TGTGCCAGCAGCTTAAGAGGGTCTGGGGTAGGAGAGACCCAGTACTTC; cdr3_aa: CASSLRGSGVGETQYF
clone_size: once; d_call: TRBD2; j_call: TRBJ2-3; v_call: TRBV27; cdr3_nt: TGTGCCAGCAGTTTATTTACTAGCGAGCTTACGCAGTATTTT; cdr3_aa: CASSLFTSELTQYF
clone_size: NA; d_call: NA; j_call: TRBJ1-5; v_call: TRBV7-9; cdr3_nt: TGTGCCAGCAGCCCGTTATCGGGGGTCAATCAGCCCCAGCATTTT; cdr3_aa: CASSPLSGVNQPQHF
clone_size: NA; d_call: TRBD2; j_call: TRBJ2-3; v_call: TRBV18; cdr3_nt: TGTGCCAGCTCACCAATCGCGGGGGGGAACACAGATACGCAGTATTTT; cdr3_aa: CASSPIAGGNTDTQYF
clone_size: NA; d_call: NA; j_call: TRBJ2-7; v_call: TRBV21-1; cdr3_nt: TGTGCCACCATGGGATTACCGTCCGGGACAGGGGACTACGAGCAGTACTTC; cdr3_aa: CATMGLPSGTGDYEQYF
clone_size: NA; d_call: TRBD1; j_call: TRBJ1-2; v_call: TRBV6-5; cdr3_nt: TGTGCCAGCAGTTACTCGAGCAGGGGGTTAACGGATGGCTACACCTTC; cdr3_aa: CASSYSSRGLTDGYTF
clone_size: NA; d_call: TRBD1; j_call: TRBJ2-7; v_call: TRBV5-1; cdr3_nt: TGCGCCAGCAGCTTGGACGGACAGGGGCCCTACGAGCAGTACTTC; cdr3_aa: CASSLDGQGPYEQYF
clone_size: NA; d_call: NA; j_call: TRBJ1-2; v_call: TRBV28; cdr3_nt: TGTGCCAGCATACCTCAGGGCCTACGCGACTATGGCTACACCTTC; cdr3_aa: CASIPQGLRDYGYTF
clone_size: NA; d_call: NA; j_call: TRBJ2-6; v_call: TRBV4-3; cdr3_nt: TGCGCCAGCAGCCAAGACCCTACAGGTAGACCTCTCTTTGGGGCCAACGTCCTGACTTTC; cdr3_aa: CASSQDPTGRPLFGANVLTF
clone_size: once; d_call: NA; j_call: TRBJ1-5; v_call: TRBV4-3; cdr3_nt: TGCGCCAGCAGCCAAGAAGTCCGCTACAATCAGCCCCAGCATTTT; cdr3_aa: CASSQEVRYNQPQHF
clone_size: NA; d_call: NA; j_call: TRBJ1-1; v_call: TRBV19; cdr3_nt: TGTGCCAGTGGCCCTGAAGCTTTCTTT; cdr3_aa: CASGPEAFF